This T cell receptor (beta chain) came from a study of T cell responses to AZD1222 COVID-19 vaccine. Overall study context: Investigators merged groups given second doses at roughly 4 or roughly 12 weeks.

V lost 2 bases, J lost 9 bases, and 14 bases lay in between. CDR1 is MNHNS and CDR2 is SASEGT in the germline V gene. The CDR3 spans 15 residues. Profiled with immunoSEQ multiplex PCR; TCRdb holds only in-frame clones, not every one. The table lists roughly 170,000 clones, approximately 90% of them singletons. V and J are TRBV6-1 and TRBJ1-6; possibly TRBD1 for D (6 bases). Here the sequenced sample was peripheral blood, taken on day 0 of AZD1222 vaccination. This clonotype was sampled from an adult in good health. The CDR3 nucleotides are TGTGCCAGCAGTGAATGGGCAGGAGGGGGTTCACCCCTCCACTTT. Its translation: CASSEWAGGGSPLHF.